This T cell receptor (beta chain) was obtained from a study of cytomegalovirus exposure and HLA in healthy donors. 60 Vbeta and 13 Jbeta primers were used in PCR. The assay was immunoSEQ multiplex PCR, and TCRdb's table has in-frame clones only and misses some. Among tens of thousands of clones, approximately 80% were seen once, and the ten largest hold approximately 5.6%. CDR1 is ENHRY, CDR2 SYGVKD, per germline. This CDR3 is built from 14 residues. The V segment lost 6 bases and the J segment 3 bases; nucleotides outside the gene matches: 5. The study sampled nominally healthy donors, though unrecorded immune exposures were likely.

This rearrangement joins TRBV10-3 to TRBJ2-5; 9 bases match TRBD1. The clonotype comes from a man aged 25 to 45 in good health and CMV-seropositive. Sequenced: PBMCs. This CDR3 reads CAIRPDRGKETQYF. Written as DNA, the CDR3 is TGTGCCATCAGACCTGACAGGGGGAAAGAGACCCAGTACTTC.